This entry lists 3 T cell receptor beta chains sequenced from one sample in a study of blood T cell repertoires in COVID-19. Clones were sequenced by immunoSEQ multiplex PCR, and TCRdb holds only the in-frame ones, with some missing. The sample includes roughly 250,000 clones, roughly 90% of them seen just once. The sample taken for sequencing was peripheral blood. Every receptor here comes from a woman aged 40 to 49 who had recovered from COVID-19.

This clone was seen a handful of times. CDR3 nucleotide sequence: TGTGCCAGCAGTTTATCGAAGGCAGGCCTGGATAGCAATCAGCCCCAGCATTTT. It encodes CASSLSKAGLDSNQPQHF. V gene TRBV27 combines with J gene TRBJ1-5; D uncertain. The CDR3 consists of 18 residues. Germline CDR1 and CDR2: MNHEY and SMNVEV (reference sequence). V lost 0 bases and J lost 0, with 15 bases in between.

The rearrangement joins TRBV6-5 to TRBJ1-2, with TRBD1 identical over 10 bases. With V trimmed by 5 bases and J by 6 bases, 6 bases remained unmatched. This CDR3 is built from 14 residues. Germline V lookup: CDR1 MNHEY, CDR2 SVGAGI. In DNA form, the CDR3 reads TGTGCCAGCAGTCGGGACAGGGGATCGGATGGCTACACCTTC. It translates to CASSRDRGSDGYTF.

This chain uses TRBV14 with TRBJ2-2; 8 bases align to TRBD1. CDR1 and CDR2 from the germline V gene are SGHDN and FVKESK. CDR3 length: 16 residues. Germline trimming cut 3 bases from V and 5 bases from J; bases unmatched to any gene: 8. In nucleotides, the CDR3 is TGTGCCAGCAGCCAGTTGGACAGGGCTCATACCGGGGAGCTGTTTTTT. This gives the protein CASSQLDRAHTGELFF.